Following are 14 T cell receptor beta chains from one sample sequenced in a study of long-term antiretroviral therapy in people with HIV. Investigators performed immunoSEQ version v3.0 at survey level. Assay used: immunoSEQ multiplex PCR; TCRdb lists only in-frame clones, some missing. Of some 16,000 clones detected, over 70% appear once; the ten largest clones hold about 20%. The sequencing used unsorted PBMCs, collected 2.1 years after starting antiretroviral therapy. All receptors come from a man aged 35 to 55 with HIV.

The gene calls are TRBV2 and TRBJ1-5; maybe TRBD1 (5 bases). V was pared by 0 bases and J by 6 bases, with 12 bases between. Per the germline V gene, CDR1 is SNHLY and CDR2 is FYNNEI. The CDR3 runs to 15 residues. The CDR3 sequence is CASSEALQGAQPQHF. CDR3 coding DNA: TGTGCCAGCAGTGAAGCCTTGCAGGGTGCTCAGCCCCAGCATTTT.

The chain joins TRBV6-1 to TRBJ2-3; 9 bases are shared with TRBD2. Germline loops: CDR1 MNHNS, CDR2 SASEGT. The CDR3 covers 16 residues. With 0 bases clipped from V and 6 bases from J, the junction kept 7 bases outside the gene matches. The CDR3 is CASSEAPRGGADTQYF. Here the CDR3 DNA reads TGTGCCAGCAGTGAAGCGCCCCGCGGGGGGGCGGATACGCAGTATTTT.

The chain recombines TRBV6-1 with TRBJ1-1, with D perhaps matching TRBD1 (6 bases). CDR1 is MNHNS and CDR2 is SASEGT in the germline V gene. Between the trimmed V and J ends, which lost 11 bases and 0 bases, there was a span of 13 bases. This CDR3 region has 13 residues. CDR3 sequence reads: CASWGALNTEAFF. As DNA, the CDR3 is TGTGCCTCCTGGGGGGCTTTGAACACTGAAGCTTTCTTT.

The CDR3 sequence is CASSEVHDEQYF. The CDR3 nucleotides are TGTGCCAGCAGTGAAGTGCACGACGAGCAGTACTTC. The rearrangement links TRBV25-1 to TRBJ2-7; D not certain. The CDR3 runs to 12 residues. With 2 bases removed from V and 5 bases from J, the gap between germline ends came to 7 bases. Germline V gene sequence: CDR1 MGHDK, CDR2 SYGVNS.

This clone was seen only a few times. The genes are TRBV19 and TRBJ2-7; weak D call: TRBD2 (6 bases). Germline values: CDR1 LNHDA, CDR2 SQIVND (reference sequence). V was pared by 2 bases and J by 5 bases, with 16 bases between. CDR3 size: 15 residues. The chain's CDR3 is CASSIYSGVMNEQYF. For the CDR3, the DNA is TGTGCCAGTAGTATATATTCGGGGGTGATGAACGAGCAGTACTTC. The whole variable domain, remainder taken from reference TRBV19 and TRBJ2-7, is DGGITQSPKYLFRKEGQNVTLSCEQNLNHDAMYWYRQDPGQGLRLIYYSQIVNDFQKGDIAEGYSVSREKKESFPLTVTSAQKNPTAFYLCASSIYSGVMNEQYFGPGTRLTVT.

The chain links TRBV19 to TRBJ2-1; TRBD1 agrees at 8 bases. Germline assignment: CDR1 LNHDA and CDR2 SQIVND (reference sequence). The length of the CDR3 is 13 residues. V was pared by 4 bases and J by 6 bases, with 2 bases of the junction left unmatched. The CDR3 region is CASSTTGGNEQFF. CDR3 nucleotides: TGTGCCAGTAGTACAACAGGGGGCAATGAGCAGTTCTTC.

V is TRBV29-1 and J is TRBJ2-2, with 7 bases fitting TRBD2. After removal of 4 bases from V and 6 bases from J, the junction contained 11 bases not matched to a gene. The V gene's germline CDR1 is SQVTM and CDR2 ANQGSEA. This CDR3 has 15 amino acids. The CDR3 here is CSVVPTGGGAGELFF. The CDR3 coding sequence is TGCAGCGTTGTCCCAACAGGTGGGGGGGCCGGGGAGCTGTTTTTT.

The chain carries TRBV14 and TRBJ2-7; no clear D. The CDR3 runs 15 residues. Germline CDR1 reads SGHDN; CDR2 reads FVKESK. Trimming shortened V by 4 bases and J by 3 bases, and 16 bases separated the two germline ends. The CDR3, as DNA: TGTGCCAGCAGCCGGCCCCGGGCCAGCTTCTACGAGCAGTACTTC. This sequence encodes CASSRPRASFYEQYF. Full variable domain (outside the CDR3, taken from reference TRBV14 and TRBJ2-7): EAGVTQFPSHSVIEKGQTVTLRCDPISGHDNLYWYRRVMGKEIKFLLHFVKESKQDESGMPNNRFLAERTGGTYSTLKVQPAELEDSGVYFCASSRPRASFYEQYFGPGTRLTVT.

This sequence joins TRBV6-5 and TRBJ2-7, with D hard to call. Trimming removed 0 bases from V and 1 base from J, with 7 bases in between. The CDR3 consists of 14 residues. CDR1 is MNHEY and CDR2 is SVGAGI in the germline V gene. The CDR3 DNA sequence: TGTGCCAGCAGTTACTCGGCCCTTTCCTACGAGCAGTACTTC. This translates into CASSYSALSYEQYF.

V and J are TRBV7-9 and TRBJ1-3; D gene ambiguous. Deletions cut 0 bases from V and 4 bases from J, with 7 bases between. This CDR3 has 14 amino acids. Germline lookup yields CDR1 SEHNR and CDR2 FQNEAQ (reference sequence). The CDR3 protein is CASSLAFGGNTIYF. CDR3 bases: TGTGCCAGCAGCTTAGCGTTCGGGGGAAACACCATATATTTT.

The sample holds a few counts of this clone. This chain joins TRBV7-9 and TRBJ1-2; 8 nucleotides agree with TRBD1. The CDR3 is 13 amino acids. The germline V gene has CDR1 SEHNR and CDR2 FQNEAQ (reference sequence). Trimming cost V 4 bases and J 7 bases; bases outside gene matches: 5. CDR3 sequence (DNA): TGTGCCAGCAGCTCGGACAGGGTGGGTGGCTACACCTTC. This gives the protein CASSSDRVGGYTF.

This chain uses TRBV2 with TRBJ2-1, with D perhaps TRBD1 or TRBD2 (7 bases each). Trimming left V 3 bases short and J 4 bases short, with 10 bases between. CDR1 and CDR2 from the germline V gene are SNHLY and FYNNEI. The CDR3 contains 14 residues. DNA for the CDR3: TGTGCCAGCAGTGATCAGGGGGGGTACAATGAGCAGTTCTTC. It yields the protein CASSDQGGYNEQFF.

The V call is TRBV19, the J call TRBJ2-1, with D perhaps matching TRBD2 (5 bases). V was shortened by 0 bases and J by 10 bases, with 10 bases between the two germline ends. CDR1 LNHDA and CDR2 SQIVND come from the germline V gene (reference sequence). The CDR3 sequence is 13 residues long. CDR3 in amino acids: CASSIEYSGEQFF. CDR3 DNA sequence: TGTGCCAGTAGTATAGAATATTCGGGGGAGCAGTTCTTC.

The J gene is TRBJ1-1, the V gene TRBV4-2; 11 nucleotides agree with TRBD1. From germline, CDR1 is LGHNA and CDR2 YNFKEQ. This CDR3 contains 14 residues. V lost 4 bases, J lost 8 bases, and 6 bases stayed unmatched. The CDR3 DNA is TGTGCCAGCAGCCCTCCGGACAGGGGGCCCGAAGCTTTCTTT. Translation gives CASSPPDRGPEAFF.